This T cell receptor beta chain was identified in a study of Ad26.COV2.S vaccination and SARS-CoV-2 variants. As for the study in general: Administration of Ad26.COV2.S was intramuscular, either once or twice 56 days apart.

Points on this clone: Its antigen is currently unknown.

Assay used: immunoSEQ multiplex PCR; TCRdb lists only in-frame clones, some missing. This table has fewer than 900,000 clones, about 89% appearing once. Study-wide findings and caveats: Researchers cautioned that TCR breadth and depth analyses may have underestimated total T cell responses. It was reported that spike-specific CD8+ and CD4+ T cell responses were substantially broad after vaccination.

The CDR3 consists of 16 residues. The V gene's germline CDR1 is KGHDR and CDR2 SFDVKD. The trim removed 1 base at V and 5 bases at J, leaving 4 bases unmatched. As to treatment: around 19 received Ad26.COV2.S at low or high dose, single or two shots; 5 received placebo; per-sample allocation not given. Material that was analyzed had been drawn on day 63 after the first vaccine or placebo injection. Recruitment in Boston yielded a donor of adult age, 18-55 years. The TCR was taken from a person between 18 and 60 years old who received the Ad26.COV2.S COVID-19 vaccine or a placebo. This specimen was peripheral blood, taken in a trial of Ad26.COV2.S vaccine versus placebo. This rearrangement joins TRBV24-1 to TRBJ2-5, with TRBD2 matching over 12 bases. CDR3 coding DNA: TGTGCCACCAGTGATTTAGGACTAGCGGGACCGGAGACCCAGTACTTC. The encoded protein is CATSDLGLAGPETQYF.